The 18 T cell receptor beta chains in this list originate from one sample, sequenced in a study of cytomegalovirus exposure and HLA in healthy donors. A multiplex PCR was run with 60 Vbeta primers and 13 Jbeta primers. Clones were sequenced by immunoSEQ multiplex PCR, and TCRdb holds only the in-frame ones, with some missing. This sample has more than 140,000 clones; more than 65% occur once, and the top ten carry about 5.2%. Material: PBMCs. Receptors originate from a man under 40 in good health and CMV-seropositive.

The V gene is TRBV10-1, the J gene TRBJ1-5; TRBD1 matches at 9 bases. Looked up from germline, CDR1 is WNHNN and CDR2 is SYGVQD (reference sequence). V gave up 6 bases and J gave up 2 bases; unmatched junction bases: 2. CDR3 length: 14 residues. The CDR3 DNA reads as TGCGCCAGCAGGAGGGACAGGGGCAATCAGCCCCAGCATTTT. As protein: CASRRDRGNQPQHF.

V gene TRBV7-8 combines with J gene TRBJ2-2; D uncertain. V lost 5 bases, J lost 8 bases, and 12 bases lay in between. There are 13 residues in the CDR3. CDR1 and CDR2 from the germline V gene are SGHVS and FQNEAQ. The CDR3 loop is CASSISRPGELFF. CDR3 in DNA: TGTGCCAGCAGCATCAGTCGTCCGGGGGAGCTGTTTTTT.

This chain uses TRBV7-9 with TRBJ1-6; D gene unclear. From germline, CDR1 is SEHNR and CDR2 FQNEAQ (reference sequence). CDR3 length: 15 amino acids. Trimming removed 5 bases from V and 3 bases from J, with 11 bases in between. The CDR3 DNA is TGTGCCAGCAGCCTATTCGGGAGCTATAATTCACCCCTCCACTTT. Its protein is CASSLFGSYNSPLHF.

This chain links TRBV19 with TRBJ2-1; 10 bases match TRBD1. The CDR3 has 15 amino acids. The germline V gene encodes CDR1 LNHDA and CDR2 SQIVND (reference sequence). J gave up 6 bases and V 6 bases, and 8 bases lay outside the gene matches. CDR3 loop: CASRGDRGPANEQFF. CDR3 nucleotides: TGTGCCAGTAGGGGGGACAGGGGACCAGCCAATGAGCAGTTCTTC. The variable domain in full, with the rest retrieved from reference TRBV19 and TRBJ2-1, is DGGITQSPKYLFRKEGQNVTLSCEQNLNHDAMYWYRQDPGQGLRLIYYSQIVNDFQKGDIAEGYSVSREKKESFPLTVTSAQKNPTAFYLCASRGDRGPANEQFFGPGTRLTVL.

This clone is labeled as medium-sized (0.01 to 0.1%). The CDR3 DNA sequence: TGTGCCAGCAGTGAAGACCTGGGGGGGTTCTACGAGCAGTACTTC. As protein: CASSEDLGGFYEQYF. The rearrangement links TRBV6-1 to TRBJ2-7; 7 nucleotides align to TRBD2. The germline V gene has CDR1 MNHNS and CDR2 SASEGT. V shed 1 base, J shed 3 bases, and the junction held 6 bases outside the gene matches. This CDR3 comprises 15 residues.

The chain recombines TRBV7-9 with TRBJ2-7; D perhaps matches TRBD1 (6 bases). This CDR3 contains 14 residues. Trimming pared 3 bases from V and 0 bases from J, leaving 9 bases between. Germline CDR1 SEHNR, CDR2 FQNEAQ (reference sequence). The CDR3 reads CASSFVRGSYEQYF. CDR3 bases: TGTGCCAGCAGCTTTGTCAGGGGCTCCTACGAGCAGTACTTC. The full variable domain, in which reference TRBV7-9 and TRBJ2-7 provide the parts outside the CDR3, is DTGVSQNPRHKITKRGQNVTFRCDPISEHNRLYWYRQTLGQGPEFLTYFQNEAQLEKSRLLSDRFSAERPKGSFSTLEIQRTEQGDSAMYLCASSFVRGSYEQYFGPGTRLTVT.

J is TRBJ2-3 and V is TRBV5-1; no firm D call. V lost 2 bases and J 2 bases, leaving 6 bases between the germline ends. The CDR3 extends over 13 amino acids. CDR1 and CDR2 (germline): SGHRS, YFSETQ. CDR3 DNA sequence: TGCGCCAGCAGCTTCGGTCTCACAGATACGCAGTATTTT. The encoded protein is CASSFGLTDTQYF. The full variable domain, its missing parts supplied by reference TRBV5-1 and TRBJ2-3, is KAGVTQTPRYLIKTRGQQVTLSCSPISGHRSVSWYQQTPGQGLQFLFEYFSETQRNKGNFPGRFSGRQFSNSRSEMNVSTLELGDSALYLCASSFGLTDTQYFGPGTRLTVL.

This sequence joins TRBV28 and TRBJ1-6; D is uncertain. V dropped 3 bases and J dropped 10 bases, with 16 bases sitting between them. CDR1 MDHEN and CDR2 SYDVKM come from the germline V gene. There are 15 residues in the CDR3. CDR3 bases: TGTGCCAGCAGTTTGGGGAGGGTAGGAGGCTCACCCCTCCACTTT. This gives the protein CASSLGRVGGSPLHF.

The chain links TRBV10-1 to TRBJ1-4; no reliable D call. The CDR3 has 13 amino acids. Germline CDR1 is WNHNN and CDR2 is SYGVQD (reference sequence). Trimming removed 2 bases at V and 5 bases at J, with 6 bases between. The chain's CDR3 is CASSEGPNEKLFF. CDR3 bases: TGCGCCAGCAGTGAGGGCCCAAATGAAAAACTGTTTTTT.

This chain uses TRBV11-2 with TRBJ2-3, with 7 bases lining up with TRBD1. Germline-derived CDR1 and CDR2 are SGHAT and FQNNGV. V was clipped by 1 base and J by 3 bases; unmatched bases: 1. The CDR3 covers 14 residues. This chain's CDR3 is CASSLGQGTDTQYF. The CDR3 DNA sequence: TGTGCCAGCAGCTTAGGACAGGGAACAGATACGCAGTATTTT.

The rearrangement joins TRBV28 to TRBJ2-2; D not certain. The germline CDR1 and CDR2 sequences are MDHEN and SYDVKM. V shed 5 bases and J shed 5 bases, with 15 bases lying between them. CDR3 length equals 15 residues. The CDR3 DNA follows: TGTGCCAGCAGTCCCGACTCCCAATGGACCGGGGAGCTGTTTTTT. It codes for CASSPDSQWTGELFF.

V and J are TRBV27 and TRBJ2-5; possible D gene TRBD1, 5 bases. CDR1 and CDR2 (germline): MNHEY, SMNVEV (reference sequence). The length of the CDR3 is 10 residues. This CDR3 reads CTIKGETQYF. Written as DNA, the CDR3 is TGTACTATCAAGGGGGAGACCCAGTACTTC.

The genes are TRBV12-5 and TRBJ1-2; perhaps TRBD1 as D (5 bases). Germline V gene data show CDR1 as LGHNT and CDR2 as FRNRAP. Trimming took off 1 base at V and 6 bases at J, with 12 bases between the two ends. The CDR3 extends over 14 amino acids. The CDR3 here is CASGLGRGGDGYTF. DNA of the CDR3: TGTGCTAGTGGTTTGGGCCGGGGGGGGGATGGCTACACCTTC.

V is TRBV2 and J is TRBJ2-7; D may be TRBD1 (5 bases). The germline V gene has CDR1 SNHLY and CDR2 FYNNEI. The V end was cut by 7 bases, the J end by 2 bases, with 12 bases between. This CDR3 has 13 amino acids. The CDR3 nucleotides are TGTGCCAGCAAGATCGACAGAGCCTACGAGCAGTACTTC. It encodes CASKIDRAYEQYF.

This clone was detected a few times. The chain has TRBV19 and TRBJ2-7, with 10 bases identical to TRBD2. Germline assignment: CDR1 LNHDA and CDR2 SQIVND (reference sequence). The V gene end was trimmed by 3 bases and the J gene end by 3 bases; junction bases not matched to a gene: 2. The CDR3 is made up of 14 amino acids. CDR3 in DNA: TGTGCCAGTAGTATTGTAGCGGGGGGCTACGAGCAGTACTTC. It yields the protein CASSIVAGGYEQYF.

CDR3 bases: TGTGCCAGCAGCCCCACTAGCGGGAACATAAACAATGAGCAGTTCTTC. It specifies CASSPTSGNINNEQFF. The chain joins TRBV7-9 to TRBJ2-1; 10 bases align to TRBD2. The CDR3 loop spans 16 amino acids. The V and J ends lost 5 bases and 5 bases, in that order; junction bases with no gene match: 9. Germline V lookup: CDR1 SEHNR, CDR2 FQNEAQ (reference sequence).

The DNA of the CDR3 is TGCGCCAGCAGCTCGAGCTCCAGGGGGGAGACCCAGTACTTC. Its translation: CASSSSSRGETQYF. This chain links TRBV5-1 with TRBJ2-5, with 7 bases identical to TRBD1. With 3 bases clipped from V and 5 bases from J, the junction kept 7 bases outside the gene matches. The germline CDR1 and CDR2 sequences are SGHRS and YFSETQ. CDR3 length: 14 residues.

The CDR3, as DNA: TGTGCCAGCAGCTTGGTTGGGGCGCAAGGCGAGCAGTACTTC. Encoded protein: CASSLVGAQGEQYF. The V and J genes are TRBV7-9 and TRBJ2-7; tentatively, D is TRBD1 (5 bases). The CDR3 consists of 14 residues. The ends were cut back, 3 bases at V and 6 bases at J, with 15 bases in the middle. Germline values: CDR1 SEHNR, CDR2 FQNEAQ (reference sequence). The full variable domain, its missing parts supplied by reference TRBV7-9 and TRBJ2-7, is DTGVSQNPRHKITKRGQNVTFRCDPISEHNRLYWYRQTLGQGPEFLTYFQNEAQLEKSRLLSDRFSAERPKGSFSTLEIQRTEQGDSAMYLCASSLVGAQGEQYFGPGTRLTVT.